This T cell receptor beta chain comes out of a study of radiation and T cells in renal cell carcinoma. Measured with immunoSEQ multiplex PCR; TCRdb has only the in-frame clones, and not every one. The table records 120,000 to 150,000 clones, about 88% of them present only once. The sample's time point: baseline pretreatment blood. Stated treatment: 15 Gy SBRT to primary tumor, nephrectomy 4 weeks later. The junction had 4 bases not matched to a gene; V was cut back by 5 bases and J by 6 bases. The CDR3 sequence is 14 residues long. In germline, CDR1 is SGHTA, CDR2 FQGNSA. The sequenced sample was blood, obtained from a patient whose treatment included radiotherapy and nephrectomy. This sequence was found in a woman in her 70s with renal cell carcinoma. The rearrangement uses TRBV7-2 and TRBJ1-5; 10 bases map to TRBD1. The CDR3 region is CASSVTGGSQPQHF. CDR3 DNA: TGTGCCAGCAGCGTGACAGGGGGCAGTCAGCCCCAGCATTTT.